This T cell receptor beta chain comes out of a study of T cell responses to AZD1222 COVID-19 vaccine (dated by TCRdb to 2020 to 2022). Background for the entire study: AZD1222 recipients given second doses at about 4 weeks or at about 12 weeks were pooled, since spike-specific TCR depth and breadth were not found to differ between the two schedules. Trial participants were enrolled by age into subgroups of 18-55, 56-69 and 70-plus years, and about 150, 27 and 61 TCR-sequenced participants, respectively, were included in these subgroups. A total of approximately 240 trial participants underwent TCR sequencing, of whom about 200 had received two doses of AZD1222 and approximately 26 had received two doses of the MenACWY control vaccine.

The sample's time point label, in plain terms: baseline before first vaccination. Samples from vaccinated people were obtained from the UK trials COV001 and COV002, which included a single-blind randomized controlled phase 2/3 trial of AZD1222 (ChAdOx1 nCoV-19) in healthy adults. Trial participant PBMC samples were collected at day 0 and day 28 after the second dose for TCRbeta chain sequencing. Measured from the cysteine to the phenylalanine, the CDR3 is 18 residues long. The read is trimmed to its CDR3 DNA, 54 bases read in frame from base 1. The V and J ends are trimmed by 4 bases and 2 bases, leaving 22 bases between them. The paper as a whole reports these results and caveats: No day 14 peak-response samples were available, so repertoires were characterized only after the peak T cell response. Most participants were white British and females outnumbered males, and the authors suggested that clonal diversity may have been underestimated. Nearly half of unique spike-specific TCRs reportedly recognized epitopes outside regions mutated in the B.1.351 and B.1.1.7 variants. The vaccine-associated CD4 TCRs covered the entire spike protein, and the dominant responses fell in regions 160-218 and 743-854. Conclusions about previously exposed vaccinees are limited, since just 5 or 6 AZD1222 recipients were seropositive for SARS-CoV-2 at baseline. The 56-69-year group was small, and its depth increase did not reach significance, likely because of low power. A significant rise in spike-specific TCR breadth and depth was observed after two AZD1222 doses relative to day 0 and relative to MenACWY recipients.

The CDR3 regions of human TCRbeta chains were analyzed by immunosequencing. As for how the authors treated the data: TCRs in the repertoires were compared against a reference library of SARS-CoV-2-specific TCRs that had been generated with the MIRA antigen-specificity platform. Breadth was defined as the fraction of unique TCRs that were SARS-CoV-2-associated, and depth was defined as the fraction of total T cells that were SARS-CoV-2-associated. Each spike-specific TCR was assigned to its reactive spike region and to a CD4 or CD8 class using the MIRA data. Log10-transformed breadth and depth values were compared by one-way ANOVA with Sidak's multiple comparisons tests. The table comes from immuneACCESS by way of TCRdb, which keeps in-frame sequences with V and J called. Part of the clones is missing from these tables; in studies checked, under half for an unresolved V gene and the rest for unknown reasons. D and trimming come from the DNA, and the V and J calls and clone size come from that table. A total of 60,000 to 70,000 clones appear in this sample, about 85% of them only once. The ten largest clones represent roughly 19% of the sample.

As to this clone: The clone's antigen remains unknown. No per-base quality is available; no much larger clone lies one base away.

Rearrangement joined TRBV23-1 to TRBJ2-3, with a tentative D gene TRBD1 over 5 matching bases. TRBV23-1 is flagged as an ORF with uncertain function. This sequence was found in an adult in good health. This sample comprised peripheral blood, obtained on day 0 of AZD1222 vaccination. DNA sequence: TGCGCCAGCAGTCCTTCAGACCCGCCGCACAGGCCCACAGATACGCAGTATTTT. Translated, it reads CASSPSDPPHRPTDTQYF.